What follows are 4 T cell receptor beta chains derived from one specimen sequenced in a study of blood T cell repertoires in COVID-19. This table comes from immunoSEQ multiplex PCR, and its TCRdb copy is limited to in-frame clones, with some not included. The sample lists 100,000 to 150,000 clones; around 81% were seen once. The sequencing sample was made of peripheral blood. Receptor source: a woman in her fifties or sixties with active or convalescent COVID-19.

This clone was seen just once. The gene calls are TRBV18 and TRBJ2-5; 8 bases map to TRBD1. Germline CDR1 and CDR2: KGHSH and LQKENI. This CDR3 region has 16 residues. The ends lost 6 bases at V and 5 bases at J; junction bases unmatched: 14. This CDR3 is CASSPIAQGTGETQYF. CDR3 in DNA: TGTGCCAGCTCGCCCATAGCCCAGGGGACAGGCGAGACCCAGTACTTC. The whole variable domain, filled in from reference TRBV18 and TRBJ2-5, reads NAGVMQNPRHLVRRRGQEARLRCSPMKGHSHVYWYRQLPEEGLKFMVYLQKENIIDESGMPKERFSAEFPKEGPSILRIQQVVRGDSAAYFCASSPIAQGTGETQYFGPGTRLLVL.

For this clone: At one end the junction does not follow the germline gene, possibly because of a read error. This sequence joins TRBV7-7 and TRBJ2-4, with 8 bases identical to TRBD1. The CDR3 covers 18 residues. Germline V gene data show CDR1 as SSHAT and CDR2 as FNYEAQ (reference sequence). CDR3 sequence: CASSQKTGAAVEENIQYF. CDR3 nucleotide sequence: TGTGCTAGCAGCCAGAAGACAGGGGCCGCGGTCGAAGAAAACATTCAGTACTTC.

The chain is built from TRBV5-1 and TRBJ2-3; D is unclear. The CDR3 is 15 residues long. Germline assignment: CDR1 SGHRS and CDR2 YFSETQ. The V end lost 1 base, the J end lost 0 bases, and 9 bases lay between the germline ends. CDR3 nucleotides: TGCGCCAGCAGCTTGAATCGGTTTAGCACAGATACGCAGTATTTT. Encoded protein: CASSLNRFSTDTQYF.

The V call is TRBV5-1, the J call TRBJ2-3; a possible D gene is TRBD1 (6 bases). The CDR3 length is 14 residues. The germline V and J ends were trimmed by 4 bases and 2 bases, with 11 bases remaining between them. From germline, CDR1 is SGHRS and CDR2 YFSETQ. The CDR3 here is CASSLGQITDTQYF. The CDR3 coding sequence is TGCGCCAGCAGCCTTGGACAGATCACAGATACGCAGTATTTT.